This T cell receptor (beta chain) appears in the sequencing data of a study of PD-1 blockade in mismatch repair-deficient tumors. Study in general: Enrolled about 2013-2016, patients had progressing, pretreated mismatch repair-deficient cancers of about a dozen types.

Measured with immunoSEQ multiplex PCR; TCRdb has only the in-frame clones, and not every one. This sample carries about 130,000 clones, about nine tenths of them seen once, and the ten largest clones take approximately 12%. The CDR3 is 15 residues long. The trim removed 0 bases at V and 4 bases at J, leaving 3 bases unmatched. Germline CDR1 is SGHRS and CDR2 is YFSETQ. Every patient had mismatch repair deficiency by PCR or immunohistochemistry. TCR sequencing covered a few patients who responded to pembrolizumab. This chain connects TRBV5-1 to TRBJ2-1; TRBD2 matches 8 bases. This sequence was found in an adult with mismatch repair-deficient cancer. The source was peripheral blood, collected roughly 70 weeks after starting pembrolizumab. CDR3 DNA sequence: TGCGCCAGCAGCTTGGTGGCTAGCGGGTACAATGAGCAGTTCTTC. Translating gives CASSLVASGYNEQFF.